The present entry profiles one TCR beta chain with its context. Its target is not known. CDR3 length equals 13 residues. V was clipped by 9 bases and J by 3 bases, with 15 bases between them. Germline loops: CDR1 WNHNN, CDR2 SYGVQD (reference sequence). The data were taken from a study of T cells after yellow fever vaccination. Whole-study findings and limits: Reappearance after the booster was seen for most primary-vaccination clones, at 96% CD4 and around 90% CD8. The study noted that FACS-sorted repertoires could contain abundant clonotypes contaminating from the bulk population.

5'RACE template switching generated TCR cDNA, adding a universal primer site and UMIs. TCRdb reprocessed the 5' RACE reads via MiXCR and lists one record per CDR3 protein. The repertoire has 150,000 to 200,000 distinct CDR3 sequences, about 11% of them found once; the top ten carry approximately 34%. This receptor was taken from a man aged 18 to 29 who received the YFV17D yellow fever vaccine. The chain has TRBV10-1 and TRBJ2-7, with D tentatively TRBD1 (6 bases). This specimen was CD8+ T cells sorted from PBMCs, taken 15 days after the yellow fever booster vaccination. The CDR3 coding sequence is TGCGCCAGGGGGCCCCGAGGGGGCTACGAGCAGTACTTC. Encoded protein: CARGPRGGYEQYF.